This is a list of T cell receptor beta chains from one sample in a study of blood T cell repertoires in COVID-19. The protocol was immunoSEQ multiplex PCR, while the TCRdb copy is restricted to in-frame clones and leaves out a portion. The table has almost 500,000 clones, roughly nine tenths seen once. Sequenced: PBMCs or T cells enriched from blood (not recorded which). The origin of the receptors is a woman aged 60-70 years who had recovered from COVID-19. Both conserved end residues are part of each CDR3. The D gene is left open where the match is weak. The size of a clone is reported for some rows only, either as once, few or many, or as a class for expanded clones.

j_call d_call clone_size v_call cdr3_aa cdr3_nt
TRBJ1-2 NA NA TRBV27 CASSLTPYYGYTF TGTGCCAGCAGTTTAACACCATACTATGGCTACACCTTC
TRBJ2-3 TRBD2 NA TRBV7-2 CASSLARGAADTQYF TGTGCCAGCAGCTTAGCGCGGGGGGCTGCAGATACGCAGTATTTT
TRBJ2-3 NA NA TRBV28 CASSSLGGRTDTQYF TGTGCCAGCAGTTCTTTGGGGGGGCGAACAGATACGCAGTATTTT
TRBJ1-4 TRBD1 once TRBV19 CASSPDRAEKLFF TGTGCCAGTAGTCCTGACAGGGCCGAAAAACTGTTTTTT
TRBJ1-1 NA NA TRBV5-1 CASSSPGIMNTEAFF TGCGCCAGCAGCTCCCCGGGGATCATGAACACTGAAGCTTTCTTT
TRBJ1-6 NA once TRBV30 CAWSSGTYSPLHF TGTGCCTGGAGTAGCGGCACCTATTCACCCCTCCACTTT
TRBJ1-3 TRBD1 NA TRBV30 CAWSATRTGRSGNTIYF TGTGCCTGGAGTGCTACAAGGACAGGGCGCTCTGGAAACACCATATATTTT
TRBJ2-3 NA NA TRBV5-1 CASSFELFGTDTQYF TGCGCCAGCAGCTTCGAACTATTCGGCACAGATACGCAGTATTTT
TRBJ2-1 TRBD2 NA TRBV27 CASSLASGGTYNEQFF TGTGCCAGCAGTTTAGCTAGCGGGGGGACTTACAATGAGCAGTTCTTC
TRBJ1-2 NA NA TRBV20-1 CSAVLSGGYTF TGCAGTGCTGTCCTATCGGGTGGCTACACCTTC
TRBJ2-2 TRBD1 NA TRBV5-5 CASSSWTGGGELFF TGTGCCAGCAGCTCCTGGACAGGGGGCGGGGAGCTGTTTTTT
TRBJ2-1 NA NA TRBV12-3/TRBV12-4 CASVFDGDNEQFF TGTGCCAGTGTGTTCGACGGAGACAATGAGCAGTTCTTC
TRBJ1-3 NA NA TRBV19 CASSQSSGLYF TGTGCCAGTAGTCAATCTTCGGGATTATATTTT
TRBJ1-3 NA once TRBV9 CASSPHRGIRGNTIYF TGTGCCAGCAGCCCGCACCGGGGGATCAGGGGAAACACCATATATTTT
TRBJ1-1 NA NA TRBV11-2 CASSNSGGNTEAFF TGTGCCAGCAGCAACAGCGGGGGGAACACTGAAGCTTTCTTT
TRBJ1-2 NA NA TRBV5-1 CASSLKGQHGYTF TGCGCCAGCAGCTTAAAGGGGCAGCATGGCTACACCTTC
TRBJ1-5 NA NA TRBV2 CASSESSGLAQPQHF TGTGCCAGCAGTGAAAGTTCAGGGCTGGCTCAGCCCCAGCATTTT
TRBJ1-2 TRBD1 NA TRBV18 CASSPYAGTGGLRGYTF TGTGCCAGCTCACCGTACGCCGGGACAGGGGGCCTGAGGGGCTACACCTTC
TRBJ2-7 NA NA TRBV10-3 CAISNRGQTYEQYF TGTGCCATCAGTAACCGGGGACAAACCTACGAGCAGTACTTC
TRBJ1-1 NA NA TRBV6-6 CASTLTGITEAFF TGTGCCAGCACTCTAACAGGGATCACTGAAGCTTTCTTT
TRBJ2-7 NA few TRBV2 CASSEGQLRSYEQYF TGTGCCAGCAGTGAGGGGCAGTTACGCTCCTACGAGCAGTACTTC
TRBJ2-1 NA NA TRBV2 CASSDITNEQFF TGTGCCAGCAGTGATATCACTAATGAGCAGTTCTTC
TRBJ1-2 NA NA TRBV25-1 CASSARRGPINYGYTF TGTGCCAGCAGCGCTCGGAGGGGCCCGATCAACTATGGCTACACCTTC
TRBJ1-1 NA NA TRBV4-1 CASSQGTVKSTEAFF TGCGCCAGCAGCCAAGGCACCGTGAAGAGTACTGAAGCTTTCTTT
TRBJ2-5 TRBD2 NA TRBV6-5 CASSYSRTRGETQYF TGTGCCAGCAGTTACTCGAGGACTAGGGGAGAGACCCAGTACTTC
TRBJ2-3 TRBD2 NA TRBV3-1/TRBV3-2 CASSQDRSAGGSTDTQYF TGTGCCAGCAGCCAAGATCGTTCCGCGGGGGGGAGCACAGATACGCAGTATTTT
TRBJ1-5 NA NA TRBV9 CASSANTGQPQHF TGTGCCAGCAGCGCAAACACGGGTCAGCCCCAGCATTTT
TRBJ1-1 TRBD1 NA TRBV5-1 CASSHRDRGLTEAFF TGCGCCAGCAGCCACCGGGACAGGGGGCTGACTGAAGCTTTCTTT
TRBJ2-1 TRBD2 NA TRBV4-2 CASSPPQWASGGAGYNEQFF TGTGCCAGCAGCCCTCCACAGTGGGCTAGCGGGGGGGCGGGTTACAATGAGCAGTTCTTC
TRBJ2-3 NA NA TRBV4-1 CASSQGLTDTQYF TGCGCCAGCAGCCAGGGACTGACAGATACGCAGTATTTT
TRBJ1-5 NA NA TRBV27 CASSAQGWGNQPQHF TGTGCCAGCAGTGCACAGGGTTGGGGCAATCAGCCCCAGCATTTT
TRBJ1-4 NA NA TRBV27 CASGKDSYNEKLFF TGTGCCAGCGGGAAAGACAGCTATAATGAAAAACTGTTTTTT
TRBJ2-5 TRBD1 NA TRBV11-2 CASSPSPQGGETQYF TGTGCCAGCAGCCCATCCCCACAGGGGGGAGAGACCCAGTACTTC
TRBJ2-7 NA NA TRBV2 CASTLAGSPFSF TGTGCCAGCACCCTCGCGGGGAGTCCTTTCTCCTTC
TRBJ1-4 TRBD1 NA TRBV12-3/TRBV12-4 CASSRGLLNQLFF TGTGCCAGCAGCAGGGGGCTCCTCAATCAGCTGTTTTTT
TRBJ2-7 TRBD2 NA TRBV5-5 CASSLAGLVYEQYF TGTGCCAGCAGCTTGGCAGGACTAGTCTACGAGCAGTACTTC
TRBJ2-4 TRBD2 NA TRBV15 CATSRGRLAGAGDIQYF TGTGCCACCAGCAGAGGTCGACTAGCGGGGGCCGGGGACATTCAGTACTTC
TRBJ1-6 NA once TRBV2 CASSGLSPLHF TGTGCCAGTTCAGGGCTTTCACCCCTCCACTTT
TRBJ1-6 NA NA TRBV15 CATSPAARANSPLHF TGTGCCACCAGCCCTGCAGCCAGGGCGAATTCACCCCTCCACTTT
TRBJ1-4 NA NA TRBV5-1 CASSLGDATNEKLFF TGCGCCAGCAGCTTGGGCGATGCAACTAATGAAAAACTGTTTTTT
TRBJ1-2 TRBD1 NA TRBV18 CASSPREGATANYGYTF TGTGCCAGCTCACCTCGGGAGGGGGCAACGGCTAACTATGGCTACACCTTC
TRBJ1-5 TRBD1 NA TRBV3-1/TRBV3-2 CASSPGTDNQPQHF TGTGCCAGCAGCCCCGGGACAGACAATCAGCCCCAGCATTTT
TRBJ2-5 NA few TRBV19 CASNPYGSAQETQYF TGTGCCAGTAATCCCTACGGGAGTGCCCAAGAGACCCAGTACTTC
TRBJ1-5 TRBD1 NA TRBV7-9 CASSLAPGAGGNQPQHF TGTGCCAGCAGCTTAGCTCCGGGGGCAGGGGGAAATCAGCCCCAGCATTTT
TRBJ1-4 TRBD1 NA TRBV2 CASLKRGQGRSNEKLFF TGTGCCAGCCTTAAAAGGGGGCAGGGGAGGTCTAATGAAAAACTGTTTTTT
TRBJ1-3 NA NA TRBV7-2 CASSLQGTSGNTIYF TGTGCCAGCAGCTTACAGGGAACCTCTGGAAACACCATATATTTT
TRBJ1-3 NA NA TRBV5-1 CASSLGGFRDSGNTIYF TGCGCCAGCAGCTTGGGGGGCTTTCGCGACTCTGGAAACACCATATATTTT
TRBJ1-1 TRBD1 once TRBV2 CASSYRGNTEAFF TGTGCCAGCAGCTACAGGGGGAACACTGAAGCTTTCTTT
TRBJ1-5 NA NA TRBV25-1 CASREDSFQPQHF TGTGCCAGCAGAGAGGACAGTTTCCAGCCCCAGCATTTT
TRBJ2-2 TRBD1 NA TRBV5-5 CASSLLDRGSNTGELFF TGTGCCAGCAGCTTACTTGACAGGGGCTCGAACACCGGGGAGCTGTTTTTT
TRBJ1-3 NA NA TRBV28 CASSLPPSIYF TGTGCCAGCAGTTTACCCCCCTCCATATATTTT
TRBJ2-2 TRBD1 NA TRBV6-6 CASSPTGADTGELFF TGTGCCAGCAGCCCGACAGGGGCGGACACCGGGGAGCTGTTTTTT
TRBJ1-2 NA NA TRBV2 CASSDDSGYGYTF TGTGCCAGCAGTGACGACTCGGGCTATGGCTACACCTTC
TRBJ2-3 TRBD2 NA TRBV12-5 CASSWRVAGGFTDTQYF TGTGCTAGTAGTTGGCGGGTAGCGGGGGGGTTCACAGATACGCAGTATTTT